This entry lists 2 T cell receptor beta chains sequenced from one sample in a study of blood T cell repertoires in COVID-19. Clones were sequenced by immunoSEQ multiplex PCR, and TCRdb holds only the in-frame ones, with some missing. The sample has 110,000 to 150,000 clones; around 87% are singletons. Sequenced: peripheral blood. The receptors come from a human donor in a cohort sampled during active COVID-19.

V usage is TRBV7-3 and J usage is TRBJ2-3, with TRBD2 as a possible D gene (8 bases). This CDR3 is 19 amino acids long. In germline, CDR1 is SGHTA, CDR2 FQGTGA. The V end was cut by 1 base, the J end by 0 bases, with 20 bases between. This CDR3 reads CASSLKGAGGQRSTDTQYF. CDR3 nucleotide sequence: TGTGCCAGCAGCTTAAAGGGCGCGGGGGGACAGCGAAGCACAGATACGCAGTATTTT.

This clone has just a few counts. The genes are TRBV19 and TRBJ2-7; the D gene is possibly TRBD1 (5 bases). CDR3 length: 13 amino acids. In germline, CDR1 is LNHDA, CDR2 SQIVND (reference sequence). V lost 2 bases, J lost 4 bases, and 9 bases lay in between. The CDR3 protein is CASSIQGTYEQYF. In nucleotides, the CDR3 is TGTGCCAGTAGTATACAGGGAACTTACGAGCAGTACTTC.